The 15 T cell receptor beta chains listed next were all sequenced from one sample in a study of shared clonotypes between healthy human individuals. Repertoires were generated with immunoSEQ multiplex PCR, while TCRdb's copy carries only in-frame clones and drops some. Among fewer than 550,000 clones listed, roughly 79% were seen once. Sequencing was performed on PBMCs. All receptors derive from a middle-aged woman in good health. Some clones in this sample may be carry-over from other donors' samples.

The chain is built from TRBV11-2 and TRBJ2-6; D remains ambiguous. This CDR3 region has 14 residues. Germline V gene sequence: CDR1 SGHAT, CDR2 FQNNGV. V was trimmed by 0 bases and J by 4 bases, leaving 4 bases between them. CDR3 sequence reads: CASSLDPGANVLTF. The CDR3 DNA reads TGTGCCAGCAGCTTAGATCCCGGGGCCAACGTCCTGACTTTC.

The chain employs TRBV5-5 and TRBJ1-1; 11 nucleotides match TRBD1. V trimming: 1 base; J trimming: 2 bases; junction bases outside the gene matches: 10. CDR1 SGHKS and CDR2 YYEKEE come from the germline V gene (reference sequence). CDR3 length: 18 residues. The CDR3 spells CASSLKSRTGGYNTEAFF. The DNA for the CDR3 is TGTGCCAGCAGCTTGAAGTCCCGGACAGGGGGCTACAACACTGAAGCTTTCTTT.

A single count supports this clone. The CDR3 loop is CASSKVISGGGPYEQYF. Written as DNA, the CDR3 is TGTGCCAGCAGCAAAGTGATTAGCGGAGGTGGGCCCTACGAGCAGTACTTC. V and J are TRBV21-1 and TRBJ2-7; TRBD2 reflects the table's D call only, with no check against the DNA. TRBV21-1 is a known pseudogene. CDR3 length: 17 residues.

This chain joins TRBV5-1 and TRBJ2-1, with D maybe TRBD1 (5 bases). Germline CDR1 reads SGHRS; CDR2 reads YFSETQ. The V gene lost 7 bases and the J gene lost 5 bases, with 10 bases spanning the gap. The CDR3 runs 12 residues. The CDR3 coding sequence is TGCGCCAGCGGGGCCCAGAACAATGAGCAGTTCTTC. Amino acids: CASGAQNNEQFF.

The sample holds a few counts of this clone. The J gene is TRBJ2-3, the V gene TRBV6-1; 7 bases match TRBD2. The CDR3 is made up of 15 amino acids. CDR1 and CDR2 from the germline V gene are MNHNS and SASEGT. The ends lost 7 bases at V and 1 base at J; junction bases unmatched: 8. The CDR3 reads CASKRGGRGTDTQYF. CDR3 nucleotide sequence: TGTGCCAGCAAACGGGGCGGGAGAGGCACAGATACGCAGTATTTT.

V gene TRBV28 combines with J gene TRBJ2-7, with a possible D match to TRBD2 (5 bases). The V gene lost 2 bases and the J gene lost 0 bases, with 14 bases spanning the gap. The CDR3 sequence is 16 residues long. Germline V gives CDR1 MDHEN, CDR2 SYDVKM. This chain's CDR3 is CASSLLALAGSYEQYF. The CDR3 DNA reads TGTGCCAGCAGTTTACTAGCCCTAGCCGGCTCCTACGAGCAGTACTTC.

The chain uses TRBV27 and TRBJ2-5; 9 bases fit TRBD1. V lost 5 bases and J lost 8; bases outside the gene matches: 6. Per germline, CDR1 MNHEY and CDR2 SMNVEV (reference sequence). The CDR3 loop spans 13 amino acids. The CDR3 DNA follows: TGTGCCAGCAGTCCCCGACAGGGGGGTACCCAGTACTTC. Translated, it gives CASSPRQGGTQYF.

In regard to this clone: The same CDR3 is also encoded by other DNA sequences in this sample. This chain uses TRBV2 with TRBJ2-5; D is uncertain. The germline V gene encodes CDR1 SNHLY and CDR2 FYNNEI. CDR3 length: 11 amino acids. V shed 1 base and J shed 5 bases, with 2 bases lying between them. In DNA, the CDR3 is TGTGCCAGCAGTGAAGGCGAGACCCAGTACTTC. Translation gives CASSEGETQYF.

Only one count was recorded for this clone. The chain joins TRBV11-3 to TRBJ2-3; TRBD2 agrees at 11 bases. From germline, CDR1 is SGHNT and CDR2 YENEEA. V lost 5 bases and J lost 1; bases outside the gene matches: 8. This CDR3 contains 17 residues. The DNA for the CDR3 is TGTGCCAGCAGCCCAGGGACTAGCGGTGGGGGCACAGATACGCAGTATTTT. Amino acids: CASSPGTSGGGTDTQYF.

The CDR3 sequence is CASRGTSYNEQFF. The CDR3 region has the DNA TGTGCCAGTAGGGGGACGTCCTACAATGAGCAGTTCTTC. The rearrangement joins TRBV19 to TRBJ2-1; possibly TRBD1 or TRBD2 for D (5 bases each). CDR1 LNHDA and CDR2 SQIVND come from the germline V gene (reference sequence). Trimming removed 6 bases at V and 1 base at J, with 7 bases between. This CDR3 has 13 amino acids.

This clone was observed many times. The CDR3 loop is CASSSDRGETQYF. The DNA for the CDR3 is TGTGCCAGCAGTTCGGACAGGGGAGAGACCCAGTACTTC. This chain joins TRBV6-4 and TRBJ2-5, with 9 bases identical to TRBD1. The CDR3 loop spans 13 amino acids. From germline, CDR1 is MRHNA and CDR2 SNTAGT. V gave up 5 bases and J gave up 4 bases; unmatched junction bases: 2.

Comment on this clone: This sequence may be a read error, since a much larger clone differs from it by one base. CDR3 in amino acids: CASSYSGSYNEQFF. In DNA, the CDR3 is TGTGCCAGCAGTTATAGCGGGAGCTACAATGAGCAGTTCTTC. V usage is TRBV6-4 and J usage is TRBJ2-1, with 9 bases identical to TRBD2. V lost 5 bases, J lost 3 bases, and 2 bases stayed unmatched. The germline V gene encodes CDR1 MRHNA and CDR2 SNTAGT. CDR3 size: 14 residues.

The chain has TRBV4-3 and TRBJ2-3, with 9 bases aligning to TRBD1. In germline, CDR1 is LGHNA, CDR2 YSLEER. The CDR3 extends over 13 amino acids. Germline trimming cut 6 bases from V and 3 bases from J; bases unmatched to any gene: 1. DNA for the CDR3: TGCGCCAGCAGGGACAGGGGAACAGATACGCAGTATTTT. This gives the protein CASRDRGTDTQYF.

The V call is TRBV4-3, the J call TRBJ2-2; maybe TRBD2 (6 bases). The V gene's germline CDR1 is LGHNA and CDR2 YSLEER. This CDR3 is built from 14 residues. V was pared by 1 base and J by 5 bases, with 8 bases between. The CDR3 here is CASSQVGGTGELFF. The CDR3 DNA follows: TGCGCCAGCAGCCAAGTTGGGGGGACCGGGGAGCTGTTTTTT.

This chain links TRBV7-2 with TRBJ2-5; D is perhaps TRBD1 (6 bases). Trimming cost V 2 bases and J 2 bases, with 12 bases left between them. This CDR3 region has 15 residues. Per the germline V gene, CDR1 is SGHTA and CDR2 is FQGNSA. DNA for the CDR3: TGTGCCAGCAGCTTATTGACAGGCCCACAAGAGACCCAGTACTTC. Its translation: CASSLLTGPQETQYF.